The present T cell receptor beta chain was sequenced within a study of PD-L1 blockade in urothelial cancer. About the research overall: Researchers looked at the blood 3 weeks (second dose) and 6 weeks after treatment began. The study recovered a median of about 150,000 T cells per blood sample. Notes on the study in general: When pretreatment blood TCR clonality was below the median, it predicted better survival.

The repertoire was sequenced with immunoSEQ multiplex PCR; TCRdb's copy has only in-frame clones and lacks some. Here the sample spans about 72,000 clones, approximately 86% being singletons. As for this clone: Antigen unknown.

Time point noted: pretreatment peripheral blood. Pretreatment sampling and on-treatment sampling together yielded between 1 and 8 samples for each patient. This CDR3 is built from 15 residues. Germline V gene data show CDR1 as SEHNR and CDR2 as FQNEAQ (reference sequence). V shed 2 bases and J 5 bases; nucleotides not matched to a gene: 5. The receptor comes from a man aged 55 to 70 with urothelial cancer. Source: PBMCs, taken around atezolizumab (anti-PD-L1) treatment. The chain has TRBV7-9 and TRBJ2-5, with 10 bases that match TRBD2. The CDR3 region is CASSLSGGAGETQYF. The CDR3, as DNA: TGTGCCAGCAGCTTAAGCGGGGGGGCCGGGGAGACCCAGTACTTC.